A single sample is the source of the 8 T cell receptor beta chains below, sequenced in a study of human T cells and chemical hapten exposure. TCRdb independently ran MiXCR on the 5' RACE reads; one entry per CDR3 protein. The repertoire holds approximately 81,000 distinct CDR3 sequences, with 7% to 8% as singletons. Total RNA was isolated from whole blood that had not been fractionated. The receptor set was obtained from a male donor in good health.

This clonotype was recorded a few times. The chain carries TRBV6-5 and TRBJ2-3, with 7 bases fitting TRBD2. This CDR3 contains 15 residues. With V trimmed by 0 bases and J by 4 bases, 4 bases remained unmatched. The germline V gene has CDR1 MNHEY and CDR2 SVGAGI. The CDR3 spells CASSYSLGRADTQYF. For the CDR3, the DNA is TGTGCCAGCAGTTACTCCTTGGGGAGGGCAGATACGCAGTATTTT.

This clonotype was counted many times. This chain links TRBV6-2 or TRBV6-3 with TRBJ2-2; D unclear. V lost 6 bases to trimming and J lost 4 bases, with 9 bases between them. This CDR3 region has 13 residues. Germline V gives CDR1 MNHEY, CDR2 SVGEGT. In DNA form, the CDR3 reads TGTGCCAGCAGGATACATTTCACCGGGGAGCTGTTTTTT. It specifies CASRIHFTGELFF.

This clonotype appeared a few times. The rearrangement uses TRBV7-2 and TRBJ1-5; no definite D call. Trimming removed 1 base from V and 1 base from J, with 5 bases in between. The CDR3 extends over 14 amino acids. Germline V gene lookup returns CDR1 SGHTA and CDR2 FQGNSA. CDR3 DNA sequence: TGTGCCAGCAGCTTAGAGCACAGCAATCAGCCCCAGCATTTT. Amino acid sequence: CASSLEHSNQPQHF.

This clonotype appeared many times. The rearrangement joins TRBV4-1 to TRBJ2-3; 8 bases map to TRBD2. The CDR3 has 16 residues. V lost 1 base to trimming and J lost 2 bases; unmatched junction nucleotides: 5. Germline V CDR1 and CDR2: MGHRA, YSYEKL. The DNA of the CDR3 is TGCGCCAGCAGCCAAGCGACTAGCGAATACACAGATACGCAGTATTTT. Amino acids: CASSQATSEYTDTQYF.

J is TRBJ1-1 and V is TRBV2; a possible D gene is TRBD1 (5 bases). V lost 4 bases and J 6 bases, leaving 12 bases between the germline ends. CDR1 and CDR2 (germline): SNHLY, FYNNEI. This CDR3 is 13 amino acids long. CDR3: CASSGGVNAEAFF. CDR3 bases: TGTGCCAGCAGTGGGGGGGTAAACGCTGAAGCTTTCTTT.

The CDR3 loop is CASSLAPSGGSYEQYF. CDR3 bases: TGTGCCAGCAGCTTAGCCCCTAGCGGGGGTTCCTACGAGCAGTACTTC. The rearrangement links TRBV7-2 to TRBJ2-7; 10 positions match TRBD2. V gave up 0 bases and J gave up 1 base; unmatched junction bases: 3. This CDR3 region has 16 residues. Germline V gives CDR1 SGHTA, CDR2 FQGNSA.

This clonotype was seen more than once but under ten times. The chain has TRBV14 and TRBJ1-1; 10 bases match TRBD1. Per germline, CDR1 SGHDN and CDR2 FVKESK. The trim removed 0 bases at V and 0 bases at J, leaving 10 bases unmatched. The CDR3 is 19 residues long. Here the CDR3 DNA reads TGTGCCAGCAGCCAAGATCCGGGACAGGGGAGAGGGATGAACACTGAAGCTTTCTTT. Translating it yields CASSQDPGQGRGMNTEAFF.

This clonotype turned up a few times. CDR3 sequence (DNA): TGCAGCGTTGAACCCAAGGACAGCCCAATCCAAGAGACCCAGTACTTC. Protein product: CSVEPKDSPIQETQYF. V gene TRBV29-1 combines with J gene TRBJ2-5; D is perhaps TRBD1 (6 bases). The CDR3 runs to 16 residues. V was clipped by 2 bases and J by 1 base, with 17 bases between them. CDR1 SQVTM and CDR2 ANQGSEA come from the germline V gene.